A single sample is the source of the 12 T cell receptor beta chains below, sequenced in a study of tumor-infiltrating lymphocytes in oesophageal squamous cell carcinoma. Each CDR3 protein is one row after TCRdb ran MiXCR on the PCR reads. The sample records just over 8,500 distinct CDR3 sequences, just over 65% being singletons. Sequencing input: esophageal tumor tissue. The receptors originated from a female donor with esophageal squamous cell carcinoma.

Of note for this clonotype: The junction does not match germline at one end; this may be a read error. CDR3 sequence reads: CASSSGAGTIRYEQYF. CDR3 DNA sequence: TGTGCCAGCAGTTCAGGCGCAGGGACTATCCGTTACGAGCAGTACTTT. The genes are TRBV6-8 and TRBJ1-6; TRBD1 is a possible D gene (5 bases). The germline V gene encodes CDR1 MNHGY and CDR2 SAAAGT. The CDR3 is 16 amino acids.

The CDR3 DNA is TGTGCCAGCAGTCGACAGGGGGCCGATGGGGCCAACGTCCTGACTTTC. This encodes CASSRQGADGANVLTF. The chain uses TRBV7-9 and TRBJ2-5; 10 bases are shared with TRBD1. The J call could be wrong; TRBJ2-6 is a better fit for the DNA end. The CDR3 contains 16 residues. From germline, CDR1 is SEHNR and CDR2 FQNEAQ (reference sequence).

This clonotype was counted many times. The chain employs TRBV10-3 and TRBJ1-1, with 9 bases aligning to TRBD1. V was pared by 5 bases and J by 4 bases, with 8 bases of the junction left unmatched. The CDR3 sequence is 15 residues long. CDR1 ENHRY and CDR2 SYGVKD come from the germline V gene. Here the CDR3 reads CAISTITGGRTEAFF. In DNA form, the CDR3 reads TGTGCCATCAGTACCATTACAGGGGGCCGCACTGAAGCTTTCTTT.

The chain couples TRBV11-3 to TRBJ2-2; D is perhaps TRBD2 (6 bases). The V end was cut by 1 base, the J end by 0 bases, with 9 bases between. Germline CDR1 is SGHNT and CDR2 is YENEEA. The CDR3 has 16 residues. The CDR3 DNA is TGTGCCAGCAGCTTAGCGGGGACTGCGAACACCGGGGAGCTGTTTTTT. Its translation is CASSLAGTANTGELFF.

The chain is built from TRBV6-5 and TRBJ2-1, with unresolved D. TRBJ2-7 explains the end of the DNA better; the J call may be wrong. CDR1 is MNHEY, CDR2 SVGAGI, per germline. This CDR3 has 13 residues. The CDR3 here is CASTGMGPYEQYF. The CDR3 DNA sequence: TGTGCCAGCACCGGAATGGGCCCCTACGAGCAGTACTTC.

The rearrangement uses TRBV28 and TRBJ2-4; D is uncertain. V was pared by 2 bases and J by 3 bases, with 2 bases between. The CDR3 has 12 residues. Germline CDR1 MDHEN, CDR2 SYDVKM. CDR3 loop: CASSLDKNIQYF. CDR3 DNA: TGTGCCAGCAGTTTAGACAAAAACATTCAGTACTTC.

CDR3 sequence reads: CASSPSGGRYEQYF. The CDR3 DNA is TGTGCCAGCAGCCCGTCGGGGGGTCGGTACGAGCAGTACTTC. V is TRBV7-3 and J is TRBJ2-5; TRBD2 agrees at 7 bases. Near its end, the DNA agrees better with TRBJ2-7, so the J call may be wrong. Germline V lookup: CDR1 SGHTA, CDR2 FQGTGA. This CDR3 is 14 amino acids long.

The chain carries TRBV6-4 and TRBJ2-5, with TRBD2 matching 10 bases. The closer fit of TRBJ2-1 to the DNA end suggests the J call may be wrong. Germline lookup yields CDR1 MRHNA and CDR2 SNTAGT. This CDR3 is built from 14 residues. The DNA of the CDR3 is TGTGCCGAAGACGGACTAGCGGTTCACAATGAGCAGTTCTTC. Protein sequence: CAEDGLAVHNEQFF.

V and J are TRBV6-1 and TRBJ2-6; 7 nucleotides match TRBD2. Trimming took 3 bases from V and 2 from J; bases not matched to a gene: 1. The CDR3 extends over 15 amino acids. The germline gives CDR1 MNHNS, CDR2 SASEGT. The CDR3 reads CASSESGAGANVLTF. The CDR3 DNA is TGTGCCAGCAGTGAGAGCGGGGCTGGGGCCAACGTCCTGACTTTC.

The chain joins TRBV6-1 to TRBJ2-1; 7 nucleotides agree with TRBD2. J was trimmed by 0 bases and V by 6 bases; bases with no gene match: 8. Germline V gives CDR1 MNHNS, CDR2 SASEGT. This CDR3 has 16 amino acids. The CDR3 bases are TGTGCCAGCAGGGAAAGCGGGGCAAGCTCCTACAATGAGCAGTTCTTC. Its protein is CASRESGASSYNEQFF.

This rearrangement joins TRBV6-2 or TRBV6-3 to TRBJ2-7; no clear D gene. The J call may not be correct, given that the DNA end is closer to TRBJ2-4. Germline CDR1 reads MNHEY; CDR2 reads SVGEGT. This CDR3 contains 16 residues. The CDR3, as DNA: TGTGCCAGCCCTTTGTCCGAGCATTTAGCCAAAAACATTCAGTACTTC. Translation: CASPLSEHLAKNIQYF.

This chain uses TRBV11-2 with TRBJ2-7, with 7 nucleotides matching TRBD2. Germline CDR1 and CDR2: SGHAT and FQNNGV. The trim removed 7 bases at V and 3 bases at J, leaving 18 bases unmatched. The CDR3 is 17 residues long. The CDR3 bases are TGTGCCAGCACCGGAGGCGGGAGAGTTGTCAATCGCTACGAGCAGTACTTC. The encoded protein is CASTGGGRVVNRYEQYF.